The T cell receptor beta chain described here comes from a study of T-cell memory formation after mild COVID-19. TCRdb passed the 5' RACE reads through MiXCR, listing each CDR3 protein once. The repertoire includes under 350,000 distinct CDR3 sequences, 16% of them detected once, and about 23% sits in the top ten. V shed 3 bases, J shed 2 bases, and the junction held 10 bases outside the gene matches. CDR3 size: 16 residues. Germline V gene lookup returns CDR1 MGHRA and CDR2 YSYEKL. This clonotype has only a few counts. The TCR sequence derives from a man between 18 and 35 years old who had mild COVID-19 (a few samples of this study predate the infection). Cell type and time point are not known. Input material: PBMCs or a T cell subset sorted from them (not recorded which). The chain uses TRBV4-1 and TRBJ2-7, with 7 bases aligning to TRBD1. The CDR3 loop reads CASSQTVTGITYEQYF. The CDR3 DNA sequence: TGCGCCAGCAGCCAGACCGTGACAGGGATAACCTACGAGCAGTACTTC.